This passage covers 5 T cell receptor beta chains from one sample sequenced in a study of shared clonotypes between healthy human individuals. The assay was immunoSEQ multiplex PCR, and TCRdb's table has in-frame clones only and misses some. Altogether around 650,000 clones are present, approximately 96% being singletons, with the ten largest covering about 0.12%. Naive CD8 cells comprised CD45RO-negative, CCR7-positively selected cells, excluding terminally differentiated effector memory CD45RA+ cells. Sequenced material: naive CD8+ T cells sorted from blood. The receptor set was obtained from a woman in her thirties in good health.

The chain uses TRBV5-1 and TRBJ2-3; no reliable D call. CDR1 is SGHRS, CDR2 YFSETQ, per germline. V gave up 3 bases and J gave up 3 bases, with 17 bases separating them. The CDR3 spans 16 residues. The CDR3 region has the DNA TGCGCCAGCAGCTCGGTCCTACAGATCTGGACAGATACGCAGTATTTT. It codes for CASSSVLQIWTDTQYF.

The rearrangement links TRBV9 to TRBJ1-1; 7 bases are a match to TRBD1. After removal of 4 bases from V and 4 bases from J, the junction contained 10 bases not matched to a gene. The germline V gene encodes CDR1 SGDLS and CDR2 YYNGEE. The CDR3 sequence is 15 residues long. The CDR3 coding sequence is TGTGCCAGCAGCCCCAGAGACAGGGCGAGCACTGAAGCTTTCTTT. Translating it yields CASSPRDRASTEAFF.

This clone came up once. J is TRBJ1-2 and V is TRBV11-1, with 9 bases lining up with TRBD1. Germline V gene sequence: CDR1 SGHAT, CDR2 FQDESV (reference sequence). The ends lost 0 bases at V and 8 bases at J; junction bases unmatched: 7. There are 15 residues in the CDR3. CDR3 sequence reads: CASSLAPQGAEGYTF. The CDR3 DNA reads as TGTGCCAGCAGCTTAGCCCCACAGGGGGCGGAGGGCTACACCTTC.

V and J are TRBV28 and TRBJ2-5; 15 bases are shared with TRBD2. The CDR3 is made up of 21 amino acids. Germline-derived CDR1 and CDR2 are MDHEN and SYDVKM. The ends lost 3 bases at V and 2 bases at J; junction bases unmatched: 16. CDR3 sequence (DNA): TGTGCCAGCAGTTTCGGGGCCCGAGGACTAGCGGGAGGGATATATCAAGAGACCCAGTACTTC. This encodes CASSFGARGLAGGIYQETQYF.

Concerning this clone itself: The junction does not match germline at one end; this may be a read error. The gene calls are TRBV28 and TRBJ1-3; TRBD1 aligns across 10 bases. CDR1 and CDR2 from the germline V gene are MDHEN and SYDVKM. There are 13 residues in the CDR3. The CDR3 DNA reads as TGTGCCAGCAGTTATCCGGGACAGGGGATTTTGGATTTT. Encoded protein: CASSYPGQGILDF.